The 6 T cell receptor beta chains below all came from one sample that was sequenced in a study of CD8 T cells in Susac syndrome. An amount of RNA that ranged from roughly 0.5 to 1 ug was reverse transcribed with random hexamers. Using its own MiXCR run on the immunoSEQ multiplex PCR reads, TCRdb lists one record per CDR3 protein. Of about 80,000 distinct CDR3 sequences in the sample, approximately 94% were seen once. The specimen sequenced was CD4+ T cells from PBMCs. The receptors were sampled from a human donor with Susac syndrome.

As regards this clonotype: The junction departs from germline at one end; a sequencing error may be responsible. The rearrangement links TRBV18 to TRBJ1-5; no firm D call. The CDR3 is 14 amino acids. Germline CDR1 is KGHSH and CDR2 is LQKENI. CDR3 nucleotides: TGTGCCAGCTCCGGGCAGTCTAGCAATCACCCCCAGCATTTT. It specifies CASSGQSSNHPQHF.

This rearrangement joins TRBV19 to TRBJ2-1; TRBD2 agrees at 12 bases. The CDR3 length is 14 residues. Germline V lookup: CDR1 LNHDA, CDR2 SQIVND (reference sequence). Losses at the gene ends were 4 bases for V and 13 bases for J; bases not matched to a gene: 8. CDR3 DNA sequence: TGTGCCAGTAGTACTAGCGGGGGGGCAAGATTTCAGTTCTTC. This gives the protein CASSTSGGARFQFF.

The chain couples TRBV19 to TRBJ2-2; TRBD1 matches at 9 bases. The CDR3 runs 17 residues. The V segment lost 5 bases and the J segment 4 bases; nucleotides outside the gene matches: 11. Per the germline V gene, CDR1 is LNHDA and CDR2 is SQIVND (reference sequence). This CDR3 is CASSSRSGTGITGELFF. The CDR3 DNA is TGTGCCAGTAGTTCCCGATCCGGGACAGGGATCACCGGGGAGCTGTTTTTT.

V usage is TRBV20-1 and J usage is TRBJ2-1; 7 bases align to TRBD2. The CDR3 runs 16 residues. Germline trimming cut 6 bases from V and 0 bases from J; bases unmatched to any gene: 11. Germline-derived CDR1 and CDR2 are DFQATT and SNEGSKA (reference sequence). The CDR3: CSANQRGPLSYNEQFF. The DNA of the CDR3 is TGCAGTGCCAACCAGCGGGGTCCTCTCTCCTACAATGAGCAGTTCTTC.

The chain recombines TRBV7-9 with TRBJ1-2; the match to TRBD1 covers 7 bases. V was clipped by 2 bases and J by 4 bases; unmatched bases: 10. Germline-derived CDR1 and CDR2 are SEHNR and FQNEAQ (reference sequence). The CDR3 is 16 residues long. CDR3 region: CASSLLGQATPYGYTF. The CDR3 region has the DNA TGTGCCAGCAGCTTACTAGGACAGGCGACCCCCTATGGCTACACCTTC.

The chain combines TRBV9 with TRBJ2-3; D is unresolved. V dropped 0 bases and J dropped 4 bases, with 6 bases sitting between them. The CDR3 contains 13 residues. Germline values: CDR1 SGDLS, CDR2 YYNGEE. The CDR3, as DNA: TGTGCCAGCAGCGTAGCGAGTCCAGATACGCAGTATTTT. It specifies CASSVASPDTQYF.